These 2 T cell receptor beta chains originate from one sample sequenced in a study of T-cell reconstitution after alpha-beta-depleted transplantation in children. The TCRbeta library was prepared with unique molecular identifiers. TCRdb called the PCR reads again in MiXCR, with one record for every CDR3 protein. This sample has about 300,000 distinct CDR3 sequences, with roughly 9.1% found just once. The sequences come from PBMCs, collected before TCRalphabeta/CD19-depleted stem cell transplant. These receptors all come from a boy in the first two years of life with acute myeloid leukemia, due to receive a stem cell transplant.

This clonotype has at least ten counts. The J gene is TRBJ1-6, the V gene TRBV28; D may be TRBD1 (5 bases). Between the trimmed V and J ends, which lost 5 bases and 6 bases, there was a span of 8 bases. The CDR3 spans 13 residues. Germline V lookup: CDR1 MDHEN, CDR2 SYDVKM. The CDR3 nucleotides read TGTGCCAGCAGTGACAGTTTTAATTCACCCCTCCACTTT. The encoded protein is CASSDSFNSPLHF.

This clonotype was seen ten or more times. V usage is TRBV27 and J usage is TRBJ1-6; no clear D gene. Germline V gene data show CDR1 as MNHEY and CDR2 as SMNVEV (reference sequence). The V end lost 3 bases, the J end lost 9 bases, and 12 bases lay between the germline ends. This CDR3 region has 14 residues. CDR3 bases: TGTGCCAGCAGTTTTGTGTCAGTAGGTTCACCCCTCCACTTT. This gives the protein CASSFVSVGSPLHF.